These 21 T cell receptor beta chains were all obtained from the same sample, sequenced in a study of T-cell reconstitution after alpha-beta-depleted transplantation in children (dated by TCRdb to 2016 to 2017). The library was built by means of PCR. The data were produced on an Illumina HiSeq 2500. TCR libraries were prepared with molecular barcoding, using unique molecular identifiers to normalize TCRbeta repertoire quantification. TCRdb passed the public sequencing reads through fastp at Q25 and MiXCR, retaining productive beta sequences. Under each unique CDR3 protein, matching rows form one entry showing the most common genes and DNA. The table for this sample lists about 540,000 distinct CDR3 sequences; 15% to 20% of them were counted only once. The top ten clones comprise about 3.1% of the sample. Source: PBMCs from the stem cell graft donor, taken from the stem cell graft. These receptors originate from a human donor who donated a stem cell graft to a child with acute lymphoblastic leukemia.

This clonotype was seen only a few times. This chain's CDR3 is CASSSQGLAVYEQYF. Written as DNA, the CDR3 is TGTGCCAGCAGCTCGCAAGGACTAGCGGTCTACGAGCAGTACTTC. The V call is TRBV7-9, the J call TRBJ2-7; 10 bases agree with TRBD2. Trimming at V came to 4 bases and at J to 3 bases, leaving 6 bases not matched to a gene. The CDR3 spans 15 residues. Germline CDR1 is SEHNR and CDR2 is FQNEAQ (reference sequence).

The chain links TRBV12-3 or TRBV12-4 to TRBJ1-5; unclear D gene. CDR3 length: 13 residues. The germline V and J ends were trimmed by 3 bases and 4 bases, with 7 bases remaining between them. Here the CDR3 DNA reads TGTGCCAGCAGTTTGCATCGGAATCAGCCCCAGCATTTT. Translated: CASSLHRNQPQHF.

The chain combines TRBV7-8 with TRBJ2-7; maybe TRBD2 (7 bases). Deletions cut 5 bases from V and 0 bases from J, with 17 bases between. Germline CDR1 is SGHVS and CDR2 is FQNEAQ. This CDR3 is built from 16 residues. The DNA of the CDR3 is TGTGCCAGCAGCGTCGAAGGGGGGGGGGGCTCCTACGAGCAGTACTTC. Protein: CASSVEGGGGSYEQYF.

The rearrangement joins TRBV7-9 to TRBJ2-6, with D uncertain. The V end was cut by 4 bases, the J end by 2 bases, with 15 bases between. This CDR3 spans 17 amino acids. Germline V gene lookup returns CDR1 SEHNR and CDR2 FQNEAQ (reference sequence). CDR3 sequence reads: CASSSHDFEAGANVLTF. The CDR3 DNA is TGTGCCAGCAGCTCTCACGACTTTGAAGCTGGGGCCAACGTCCTGACTTTC.

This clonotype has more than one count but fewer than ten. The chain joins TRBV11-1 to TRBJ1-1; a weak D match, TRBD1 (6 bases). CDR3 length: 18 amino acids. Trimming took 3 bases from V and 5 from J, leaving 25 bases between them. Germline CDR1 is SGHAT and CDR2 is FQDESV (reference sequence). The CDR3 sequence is CASSFVGAGTSRGTEAFF. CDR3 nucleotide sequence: TGTGCCAGCAGCTTTGTAGGAGCCGGGACCTCAAGGGGGACTGAAGCTTTCTTT.

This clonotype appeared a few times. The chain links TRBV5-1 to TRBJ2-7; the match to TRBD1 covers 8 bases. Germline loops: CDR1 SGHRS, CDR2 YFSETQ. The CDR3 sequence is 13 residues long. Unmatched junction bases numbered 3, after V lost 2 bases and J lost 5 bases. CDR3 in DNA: TGCGCCAGCAGCTTACAGGGGGAACACGAGCAGTACTTC. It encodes CASSLQGEHEQYF.

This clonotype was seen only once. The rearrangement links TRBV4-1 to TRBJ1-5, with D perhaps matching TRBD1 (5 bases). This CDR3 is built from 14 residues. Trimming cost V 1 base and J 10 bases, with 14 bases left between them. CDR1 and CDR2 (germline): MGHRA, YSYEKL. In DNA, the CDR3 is TGCGCCAGCAGCCAAGCAACACAACAGGATCCCCAGCATTTT. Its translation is CASSQATQQDPQHF.

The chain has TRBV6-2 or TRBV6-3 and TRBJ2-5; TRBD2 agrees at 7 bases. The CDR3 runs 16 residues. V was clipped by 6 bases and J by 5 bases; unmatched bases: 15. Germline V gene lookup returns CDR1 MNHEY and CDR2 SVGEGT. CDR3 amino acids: CASSPGSQGGWETQYF. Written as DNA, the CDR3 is TGTGCCAGCAGCCCCGGAAGTCAGGGAGGGTGGGAGACCCAGTACTTC.

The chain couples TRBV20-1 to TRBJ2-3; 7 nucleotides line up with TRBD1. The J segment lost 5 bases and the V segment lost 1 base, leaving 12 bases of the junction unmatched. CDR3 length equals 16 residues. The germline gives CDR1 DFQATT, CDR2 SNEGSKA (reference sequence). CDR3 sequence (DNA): TGCAGTGCTAGAGGGGGGTCGAGACAGGGTATAGATACGCAGTATTTT. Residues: CSARGGSRQGIDTQYF.

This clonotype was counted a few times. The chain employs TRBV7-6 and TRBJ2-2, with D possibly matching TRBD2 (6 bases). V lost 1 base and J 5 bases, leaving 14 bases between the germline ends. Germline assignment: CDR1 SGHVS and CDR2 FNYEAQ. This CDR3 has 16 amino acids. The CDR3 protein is CASSLGGTVRTGELFF. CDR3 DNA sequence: TGTGCCAGCAGCTTAGGGGGGACTGTGAGAACCGGGGAGCTGTTTTTT.

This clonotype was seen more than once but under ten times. The CDR3 loop reads CASSPLQGAGELFF. DNA for the CDR3: TGTGCCAGCAGTCCCCTTCAGGGAGCCGGGGAGCTGTTTTTT. The genes are TRBV12-3 or TRBV12-4 and TRBJ2-2; D possibly matches TRBD1 or TRBD2 (5 bases each). V was cut by 5 bases and J by 6 bases, with 13 bases left in between. The CDR3 is 14 amino acids.

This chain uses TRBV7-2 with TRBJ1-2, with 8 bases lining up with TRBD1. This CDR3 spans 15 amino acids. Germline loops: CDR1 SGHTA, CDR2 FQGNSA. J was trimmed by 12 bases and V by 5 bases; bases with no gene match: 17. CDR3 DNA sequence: TGTGCCAGCAGCCCGCAGGGGTATGGACAGGGTAAAAACACCTTC. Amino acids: CASSPQGYGQGKNTF.

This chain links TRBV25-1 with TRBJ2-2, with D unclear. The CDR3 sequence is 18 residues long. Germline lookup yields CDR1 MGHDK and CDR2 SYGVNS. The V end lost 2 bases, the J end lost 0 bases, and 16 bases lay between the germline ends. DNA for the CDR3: TGTGCCAGCAGTGAAAGTTTTGTTTTGGGTCCGAACACCGGGGAGCTGTTTTTT. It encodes CASSESFVLGPNTGELFF.

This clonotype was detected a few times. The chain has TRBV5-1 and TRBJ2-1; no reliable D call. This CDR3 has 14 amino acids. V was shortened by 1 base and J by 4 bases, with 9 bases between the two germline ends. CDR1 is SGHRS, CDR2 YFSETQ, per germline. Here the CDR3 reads CASSLMSEYNEQFF. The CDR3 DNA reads TGCGCCAGCAGCTTGATGAGCGAATACAATGAGCAGTTCTTC.

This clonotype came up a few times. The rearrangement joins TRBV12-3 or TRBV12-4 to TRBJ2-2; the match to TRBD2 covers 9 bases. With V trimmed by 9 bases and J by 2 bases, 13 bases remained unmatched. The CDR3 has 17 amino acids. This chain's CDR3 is CARELAGPIINTGELFF. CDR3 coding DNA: TGTGCCAGGGAACTAGCGGGTCCTATCATTAACACCGGGGAGCTGTTTTTT.

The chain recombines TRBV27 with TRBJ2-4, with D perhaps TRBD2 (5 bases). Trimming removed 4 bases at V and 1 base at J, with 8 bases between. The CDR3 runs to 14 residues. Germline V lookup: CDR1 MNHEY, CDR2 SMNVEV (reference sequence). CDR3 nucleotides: TGTGCCAGCAGTTATGGGGAGGCCAAAAACATTCAGTACTTC. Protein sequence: CASSYGEAKNIQYF.

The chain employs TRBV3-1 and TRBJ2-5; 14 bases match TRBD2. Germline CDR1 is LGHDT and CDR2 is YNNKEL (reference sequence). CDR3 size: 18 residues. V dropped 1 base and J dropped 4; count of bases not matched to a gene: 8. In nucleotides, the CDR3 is TGTGCCAGCAGCCAAGGGCTCCCCGGACTAGCGGGAGGAGAGACCCAGTACTTC. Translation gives CASSQGLPGLAGGETQYF.

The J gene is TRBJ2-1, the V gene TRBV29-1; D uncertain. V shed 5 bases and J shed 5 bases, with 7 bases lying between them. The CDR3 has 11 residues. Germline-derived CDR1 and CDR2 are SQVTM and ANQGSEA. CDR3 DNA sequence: TGCAGCGTTCGGACCCACAATGAGCAGTTCTTC. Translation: CSVRTHNEQFF.

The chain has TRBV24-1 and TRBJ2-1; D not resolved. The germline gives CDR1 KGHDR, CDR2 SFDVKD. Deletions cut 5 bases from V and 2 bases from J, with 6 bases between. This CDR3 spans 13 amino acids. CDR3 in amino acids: CATSAGPYNEQFF. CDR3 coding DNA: TGTGCCACCAGTGCCGGGCCCTACAATGAGCAGTTCTTC.

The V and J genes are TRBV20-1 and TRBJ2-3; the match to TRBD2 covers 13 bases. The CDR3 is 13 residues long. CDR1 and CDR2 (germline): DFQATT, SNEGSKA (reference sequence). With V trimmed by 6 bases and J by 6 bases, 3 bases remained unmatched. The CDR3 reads CSAPTSGRDTQYF. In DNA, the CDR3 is TGCAGTGCCCCGACTAGCGGGAGGGATACGCAGTATTTT.

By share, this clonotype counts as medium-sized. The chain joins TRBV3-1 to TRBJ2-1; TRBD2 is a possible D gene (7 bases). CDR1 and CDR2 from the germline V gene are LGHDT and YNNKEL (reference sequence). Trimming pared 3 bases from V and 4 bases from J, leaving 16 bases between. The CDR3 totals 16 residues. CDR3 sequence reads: CASSQAPGEGYNEQFF. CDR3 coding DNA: TGTGCCAGCAGCCAGGCCCCAGGGGAGGGGTACAATGAGCAGTTCTTC.